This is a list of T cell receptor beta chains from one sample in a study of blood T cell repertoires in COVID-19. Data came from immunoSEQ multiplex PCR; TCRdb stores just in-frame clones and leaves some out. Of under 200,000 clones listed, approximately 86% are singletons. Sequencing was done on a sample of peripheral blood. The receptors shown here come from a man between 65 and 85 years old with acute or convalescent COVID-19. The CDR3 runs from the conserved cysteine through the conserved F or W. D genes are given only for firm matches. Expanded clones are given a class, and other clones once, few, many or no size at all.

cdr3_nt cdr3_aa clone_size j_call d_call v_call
TGTGCCAGCAGTTTAGGGGGGAGGTACACTGAAGCTTTCTTT CASSLGGRYTEAFF many TRBJ1-1 - TRBV27
TGCGCCAGCAGCTTCCGGGACAGCGACTCTGGAAACACCATATATTTT CASSFRDSDSGNTIYF - TRBJ1-3 TRBD1 TRBV5-1
TGTGCCATCAGTGATAACCCCGGGACAGGGAACGACGGAGGCTACACCTTC CAISDNPGTGNDGGYTF - TRBJ1-2 TRBD1 TRBV10-3
TGTGCCAGCAGCCAACAAGCGACAGGGGGCGAGACCCAGTACTTC CASSQQATGGETQYF - TRBJ2-5 TRBD1 TRBV11-2
TGTGCCACCAGTGATCCCGGGACTAGCGGGGTAGCGTATTTT CATSDPGTSGVAYF - TRBJ2-3 TRBD2 TRBV24-1
TGTGCTAGTGGTTTGGTACCGGGGATTCGCTCCTACAATGAGCAGTTCTTC CASGLVPGIRSYNEQFF once TRBJ2-1 - TRBV12-5
TGTGCCAGCAGTGAAGATAGACAGGGATCCGGGGAGCTGTTTTTT CASSEDRQGSGELFF once TRBJ2-2 TRBD1 TRBV2
TGTGCCCGGAGCAGGGGGCGATCACCCCTCCACTTT CARSRGRSPLHF once TRBJ1-6 TRBD1 TRBV30
TGTGCCAGCACATTGCCCCAGGTGCAGCCCCAGCATTTT CASTLPQVQPQHF - TRBJ1-5 - TRBV28
TGTGCTGGGGAGACTGGGGGGATTCAGTACTTC CAGETGGIQYF - TRBJ2-4 - TRBV28
TGTGCCTGGAGTGAGCTGACAGGGGAAGCTTTCTTT CAWSELTGEAFF - TRBJ1-1 TRBD1 TRBV30
TGTGCCAGCAGCCAACTCGCGCAGGGTCGTATCTATGGCTACACCTTC CASSQLAQGRIYGYTF once TRBJ1-2 - TRBV9
TGTGCCAGCAGGATCTCCAGTGGGGCCGACAATGAGCAGTTCTTC CASRISSGADNEQFF - TRBJ2-1 - TRBV5-4
TGTGCCAGCAGCTCCGGACTGAACACCGGGGAGCTGTTTTTT CASSSGLNTGELFF - TRBJ2-2 - TRBV7-3
TGTGCCAGCAGCTTAGGGGGACAGATTAGAGGAGATACGCAGTATTTT CASSLGGQIRGDTQYF - TRBJ2-3 TRBD1 TRBV7-2
TGCAGCGTGCAGAAAGACAGGGTCCACGAGCAGTACTTC CSVQKDRVHEQYF - TRBJ2-7 TRBD1 TRBV29-1
TGTGCCAGTAGTACCCGGACAGGGGAATTAACAGATACGCAGTATTTT CASSTRTGELTDTQYF - TRBJ2-3 TRBD1 TRBV19
TGTGCCAGCAGCCAATTTCGACTAGCGGGGGCCTCCTACGAGCAGTACTTC CASSQFRLAGASYEQYF - TRBJ2-7 TRBD2 TRBV3-1/TRBV3-2